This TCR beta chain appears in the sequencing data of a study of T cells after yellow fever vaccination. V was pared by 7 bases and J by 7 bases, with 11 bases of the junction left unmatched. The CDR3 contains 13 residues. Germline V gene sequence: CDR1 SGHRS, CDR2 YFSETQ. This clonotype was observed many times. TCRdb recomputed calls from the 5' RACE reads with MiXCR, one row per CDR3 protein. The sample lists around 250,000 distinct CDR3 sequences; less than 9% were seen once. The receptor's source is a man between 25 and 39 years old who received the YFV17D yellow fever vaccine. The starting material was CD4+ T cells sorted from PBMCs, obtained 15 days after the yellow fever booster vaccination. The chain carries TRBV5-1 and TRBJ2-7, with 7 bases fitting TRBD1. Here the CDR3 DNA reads TGCGCCAGCGGCATTACAGGGGCAGGGGAGCAGTACTTC. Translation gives CASGITGAGEQYF. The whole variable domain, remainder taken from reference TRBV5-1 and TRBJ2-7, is KAGVTQTPRYLIKTRGQQVTLSCSPISGHRSVSWYQQTPGQGLQFLFEYFSETQRNKGNFPGRFSGRQFSNSRSEMNVSTLELGDSALYLCASGITGAGEQYFGPGTRLTVT.